The TCR beta chain described here comes from a study of graft-versus-host responses after intestinal transplantation. The wider study: All recipients got anti-thymocyte globulin induction, then tacrolimus and steroids for 2 to 4 years.

Study-wide results and caveats: The presence of high graft-versus-host to host-versus-graft clonal ratios in allografts characterized patients with graft-donor T cell macrochimerism. Maximum circulating GvH clone levels tracked with early post-transplant HvG decreases.

Assay used: immunoSEQ multiplex PCR; TCRdb lists only in-frame clones, some missing. The sample includes 60,000 to 75,000 clones, 80% to 90% of them seen just once. Germline CDR1 MNHEY, CDR2 SMNVEV (reference sequence). Trimming at V came to 6 bases and at J to 1 base, leaving 5 bases not matched to a gene. The CDR3 runs 14 residues. About this clone: The antigen remains undetermined.

The receptor was derived from a human donor who received an intestinal transplant. V usage is TRBV27 and J usage is TRBJ1-1; 7 nucleotides line up with TRBD1. Sequenced material: unstimulated CD8+ T cells sorted from spleen or lymph node cells, taken before intestinal transplant. CDR3 loop: CASSRGTANTEAFF. The DNA for the CDR3 is TGTGCCAGCAGCCGCGGGACAGCGAACACTGAAGCTTTCTTT.